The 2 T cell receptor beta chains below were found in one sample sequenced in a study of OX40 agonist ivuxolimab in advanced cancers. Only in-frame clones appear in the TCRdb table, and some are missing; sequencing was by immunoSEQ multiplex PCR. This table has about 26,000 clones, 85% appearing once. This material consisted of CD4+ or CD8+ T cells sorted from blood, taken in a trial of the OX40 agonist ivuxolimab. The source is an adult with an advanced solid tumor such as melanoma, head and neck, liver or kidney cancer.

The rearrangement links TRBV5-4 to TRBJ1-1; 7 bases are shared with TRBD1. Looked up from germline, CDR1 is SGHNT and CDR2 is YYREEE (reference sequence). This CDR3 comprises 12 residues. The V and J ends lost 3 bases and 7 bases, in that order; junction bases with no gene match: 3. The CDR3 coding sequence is TGTGCCAGCAGCTCGGGACAGATTGAAGCTTTCTTT. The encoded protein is CASSSGQIEAFF.

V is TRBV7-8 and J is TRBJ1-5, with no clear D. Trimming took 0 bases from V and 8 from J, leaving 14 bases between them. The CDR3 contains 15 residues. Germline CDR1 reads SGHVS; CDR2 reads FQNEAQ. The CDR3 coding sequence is TGTGCCAGCAGCTTAGCGGTCCTAACAAGGAAGCCCCAGCATTTT. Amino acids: CASSLAVLTRKPQHF.